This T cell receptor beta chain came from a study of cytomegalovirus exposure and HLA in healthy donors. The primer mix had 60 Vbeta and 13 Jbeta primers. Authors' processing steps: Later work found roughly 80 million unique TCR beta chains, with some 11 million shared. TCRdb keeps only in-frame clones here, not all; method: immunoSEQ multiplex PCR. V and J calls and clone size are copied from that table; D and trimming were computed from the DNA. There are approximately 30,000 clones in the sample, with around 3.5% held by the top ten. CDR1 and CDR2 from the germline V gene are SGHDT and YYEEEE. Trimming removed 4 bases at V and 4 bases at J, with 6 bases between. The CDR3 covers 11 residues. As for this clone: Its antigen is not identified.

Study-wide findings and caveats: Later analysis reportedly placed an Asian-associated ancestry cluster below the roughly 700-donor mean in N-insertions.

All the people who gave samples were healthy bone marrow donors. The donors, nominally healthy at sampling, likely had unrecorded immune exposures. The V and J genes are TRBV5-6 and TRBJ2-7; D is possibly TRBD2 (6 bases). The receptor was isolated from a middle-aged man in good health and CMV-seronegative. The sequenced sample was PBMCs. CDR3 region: CASSGGYEQYF. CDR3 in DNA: TGTGCCAGCAGCGGAGGGTACGAGCAGTACTTC.